The 9 T cell receptor beta chains reported below all come from one sample, sequenced in a study of technical replicates of blood from a few donors (dated by TCRdb to 2016 to 2017). Library construction relied on the immunoSEQ multiplex PCR assay. What TCRdb holds here is the immuneACCESS table cut down to in-frame rearrangements. Part of the clones is not present; checked against another copy, under half of the missing clones reflect an unresolved V gene, and the others are unexplained. For this sample there are tens of thousands of clones; 80% to 90% appear just once. The ten largest clones add up to 4% to 5% of the sample. Sequencing used PBMCs. The receptors here all came from a human donor in good health. Some clones in this sample may be carry-over from other donors' samples.

The rearrangement links TRBV5-1 to TRBJ2-1; the match to TRBD1 covers 7 bases. Germline-derived CDR1 and CDR2 are SGHRS and YFSETQ. The CDR3 covers 15 residues. The V segment lost 0 bases and the J segment 4 bases; nucleotides outside the gene matches: 4. The CDR3 loop reads CASSLGDRIYNEQFF. The CDR3 nucleotides are TGCGCCAGCAGCTTGGGGGACAGAATTTACAATGAGCAGTTCTTC.

The chain is built from TRBV9 and TRBJ1-2, with D uncertain. CDR1 and CDR2 (germline): SGDLS, YYNGEE. The CDR3 is made up of 13 amino acids. V was cut by 1 base and J by 5 bases, with 9 bases left in between. The CDR3 here is CASSVISGYGYTF. The CDR3, as DNA: TGTGCCAGCAGCGTAATTTCGGGGTATGGCTACACCTTC.

The CDR3 DNA sequence: TGTGCCAGCAGCTTACTTGGTCTAGCGGGAACCAATGAGCAGTTCTTC. It translates to CASSLLGLAGTNEQFF. The chain recombines TRBV11-2 with TRBJ2-1; 9 bases are a match to TRBD2. V gave up 2 bases and J gave up 6 bases; unmatched junction bases: 8. CDR1 is SGHAT, CDR2 FQNNGV, per germline. The CDR3 totals 16 residues.

The chain links TRBV4-3 to TRBJ2-1; D perhaps matches TRBD1 (5 bases). The V end was cut by 3 bases, the J end by 6 bases, with 15 bases between. Germline-derived CDR1 and CDR2 are LGHNA and YSLEER. The CDR3 is 15 amino acids. This chain's CDR3 is CASSQFPGSFNEQFF. The CDR3 region has the DNA TGCGCCAGCAGCCAGTTCCCAGGGTCATTCAATGAGCAGTTCTTC.

The CDR3 DNA reads as TGTGCCAGCAGCTTCGACGGGACTAGCGGGACACAGGAGCAGTTCTTC. Protein: CASSFDGTSGTQEQFF. This chain joins TRBV7-9 and TRBJ2-1, with TRBD2 matching 13 bases. The ends lost 3 bases at V and 10 bases at J; junction bases unmatched: 9. Germline assignment: CDR1 SEHNR and CDR2 FQNEAQ (reference sequence). CDR3 length: 16 amino acids.

The CDR3 region has the DNA TGTGCCAGCTCAGGACAGGGAGGCACTGAAGCTTTCTTT. Amino acid sequence: CASSGQGGTEAFF. The genes are TRBV18 and TRBJ1-1, with TRBD1 matching 8 bases. There are 13 residues in the CDR3. The J segment lost 4 bases and the V segment lost 5 bases, leaving 3 bases of the junction unmatched. Germline V gives CDR1 KGHSH, CDR2 LQKENI.

V gene TRBV15 combines with J gene TRBJ1-5, with TRBD1 matching 9 bases. The CDR3 has 15 amino acids. V lost 0 bases, J lost 8 bases, and 5 bases stayed unmatched. Germline loops: CDR1 LNHNV, CDR2 YYDKDF (reference sequence). The CDR3 coding sequence is TGTGCCACCAGCAGAGATGGGACAGGGACAGAGCCCCAGCATTTT. It yields the protein CATSRDGTGTEPQHF. The whole variable domain, filled in from reference TRBV15 and TRBJ1-5, reads DAMVIQNPRYQVTQFGKPVTLSCSQTLNHNVMYWYQQKSSQAPKLLFHYYDKDFNNEADTPDNFQSRRPNTSFCFLDIRSPGLGDTAMYLCATSRDGTGTEPQHFGDGTRLSIL.

The chain is built from TRBV7-2 and TRBJ2-7, with 15 positions matching TRBD2. The CDR3 covers 15 residues. Germline trimming cut 4 bases from V and 3 bases from J; bases unmatched to any gene: 1. Germline V lookup: CDR1 SGHTA, CDR2 FQGNSA. CDR3 nucleotides: TGTGCCAGCAGCTGGGGACTAGCGGGAGGCTACGAGCAGTACTTC. It specifies CASSWGLAGGYEQYF.

The chain joins TRBV4-2 to TRBJ2-3; 10 bases map to TRBD1. V dropped 1 base and J dropped 5; count of bases not matched to a gene: 3. This CDR3 spans 15 amino acids. The germline V gene encodes CDR1 LGHNA and CDR2 YNFKEQ. CDR3 bases: TGTGCCAGCAGCCAAGGACAGGGGGCGCGAGATACGCAGTATTTT. Translation gives CASSQGQGARDTQYF.